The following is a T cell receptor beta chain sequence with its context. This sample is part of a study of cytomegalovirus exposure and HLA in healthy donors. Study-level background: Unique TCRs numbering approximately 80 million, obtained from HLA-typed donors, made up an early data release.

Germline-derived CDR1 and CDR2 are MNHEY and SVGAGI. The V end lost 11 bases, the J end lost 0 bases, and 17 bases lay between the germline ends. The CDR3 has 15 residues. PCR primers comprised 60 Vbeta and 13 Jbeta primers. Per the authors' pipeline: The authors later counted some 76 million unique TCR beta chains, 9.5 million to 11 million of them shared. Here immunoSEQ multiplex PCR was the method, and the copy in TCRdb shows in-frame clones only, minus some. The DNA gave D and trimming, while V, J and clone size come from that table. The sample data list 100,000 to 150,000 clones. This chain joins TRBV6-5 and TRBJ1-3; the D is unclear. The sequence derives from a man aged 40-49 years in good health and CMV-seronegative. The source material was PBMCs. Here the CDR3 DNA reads TGTGCCTGCTCGGAGGGTGTCCCCTCTGGAAACACCATATATTTT. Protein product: CACSEGVPSGNTIYF.